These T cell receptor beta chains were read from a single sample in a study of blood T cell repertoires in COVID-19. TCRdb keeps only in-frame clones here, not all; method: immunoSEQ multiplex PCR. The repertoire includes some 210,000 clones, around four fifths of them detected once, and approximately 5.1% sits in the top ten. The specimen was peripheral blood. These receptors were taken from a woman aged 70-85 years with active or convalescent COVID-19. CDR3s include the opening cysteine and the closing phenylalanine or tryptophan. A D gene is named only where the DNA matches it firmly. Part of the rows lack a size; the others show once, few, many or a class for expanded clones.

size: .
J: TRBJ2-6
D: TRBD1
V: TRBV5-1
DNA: TGCGCCAGCAGCTTGGGGGACAGGGATGGGGCCAACGTCCTGACTTTC
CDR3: CASSLGDRDGANVLTF

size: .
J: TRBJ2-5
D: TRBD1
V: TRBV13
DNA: TGTGCCAGCAGCATACTGGGACAGGGGTATGAAGAGACCCAGTACTTC
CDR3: CASSILGQGYEETQYF

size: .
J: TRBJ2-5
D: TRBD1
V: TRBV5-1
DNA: TGCGCCAGCAGCTTGGACCCGGGACAGGGGGCGAAGGAGACCCAGTACTTC
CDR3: CASSLDPGQGAKETQYF

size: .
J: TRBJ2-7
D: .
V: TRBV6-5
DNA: TGTGCCAGCAAGCGAACATGGACAGTAAACGAGCAGTACTTC
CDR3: CASKRTWTVNEQYF

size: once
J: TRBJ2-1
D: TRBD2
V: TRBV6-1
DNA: TGTGCCAGCAGTGAAAAGACCCGAGGGCTAGTCGGGGCGGGGGATGAGCAGTTCTTC
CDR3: CASSEKTRGLVGAGDEQFF

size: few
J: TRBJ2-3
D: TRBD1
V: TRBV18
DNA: TGTGCCAGCTCCCTTAGGCGACAGGGGCGCACAGATACGCAGTATTTT
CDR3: CASSLRRQGRTDTQYF

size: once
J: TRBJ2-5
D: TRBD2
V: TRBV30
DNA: TGTGCCTGGAGTGGGGTCGGGCTAGCGGGAGAAGAGACCCAGTACTTC
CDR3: CAWSGVGLAGEETQYF

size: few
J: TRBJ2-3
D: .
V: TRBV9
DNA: TGTGCCAGCAGCGCGGGGGGCTTTGCAGATACGCAGTATTTT
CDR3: CASSAGGFADTQYF

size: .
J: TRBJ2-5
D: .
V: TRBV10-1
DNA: TGCGCCAGCAGTGAGTCGAGTGAGACCCAGTACTTC
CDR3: CASSESSETQYF

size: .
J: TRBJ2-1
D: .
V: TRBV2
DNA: TGTGCCAGCAAGACCCTAGCAGGTTCCAATGAGCAGTTCTTC
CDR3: CASKTLAGSNEQFF

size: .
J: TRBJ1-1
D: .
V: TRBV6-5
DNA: TGTGCCAGCAGGCACAAGATGAACACTGAAGCTTTCTTT
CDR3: CASRHKMNTEAFF

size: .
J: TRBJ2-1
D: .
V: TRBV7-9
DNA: TGTGCCAGCGACCTCAGCCCGGACAGTCAGTTCTTC
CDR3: CASDLSPDSQFF

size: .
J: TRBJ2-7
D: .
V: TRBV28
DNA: TGTGCCAGCTCTCACGGTGGCCGCGAGGTCGAGCAGTACTTC
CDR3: CASSHGGREVEQYF

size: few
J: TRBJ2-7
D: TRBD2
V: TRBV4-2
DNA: TGTGCCAGCCGCCCGTCTAGCGGGAGCCACGAGCAGTACTTC
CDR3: CASRPSSGSHEQYF

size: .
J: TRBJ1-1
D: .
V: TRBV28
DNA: TGTGCCAGCAGGGGAGCCCAGTGGGGGAACACTGAAGCTTTCTTT
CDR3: CASRGAQWGNTEAFF

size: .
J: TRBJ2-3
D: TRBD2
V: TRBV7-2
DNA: TGTGCCAGCAGCCGGGACTACCTGTCCACAGATACGCAGTATTTT
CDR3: CASSRDYLSTDTQYF

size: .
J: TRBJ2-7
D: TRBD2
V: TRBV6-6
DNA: TGTGCCAGCAGTTCCCTCGGACTAGCGGGAGCGAAAGAGCAGTACTTC
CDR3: CASSSLGLAGAKEQYF

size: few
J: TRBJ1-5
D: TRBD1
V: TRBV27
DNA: TGTGCCAGTTCCTCGGGACAGGGCATGAGTCAGCCCCAGCATTTT
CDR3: CASSSGQGMSQPQHF

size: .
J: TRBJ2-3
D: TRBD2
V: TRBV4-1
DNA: TGCGCCAGCAGCCAAGGACTAGCGGGGCACACAGATACGCAGTATTTT
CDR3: CASSQGLAGHTDTQYF

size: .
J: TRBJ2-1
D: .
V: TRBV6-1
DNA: TGTGCCAGCAGTGAACAGGGGCCTGGGGGGCAGTTCTTC
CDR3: CASSEQGPGGQFF

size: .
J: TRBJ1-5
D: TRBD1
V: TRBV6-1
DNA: TGTGCCAGCAGTGAATATTTTCCCACGGGACAGGGGGCAATTGGCAATCAGCCCCAGCATTTT
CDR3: CASSEYFPTGQGAIGNQPQHF

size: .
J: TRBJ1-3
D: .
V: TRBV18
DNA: TGTGCCAGCTCACCACAGGGGGACTCTGGAAACACCATATATTTT
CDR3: CASSPQGDSGNTIYF

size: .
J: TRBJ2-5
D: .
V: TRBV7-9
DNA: TGTGCCAGCAGCACCCGGGACTCACAAGAGACCCAGTACTTC
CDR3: CASSTRDSQETQYF

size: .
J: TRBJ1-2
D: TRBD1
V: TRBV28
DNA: TGTGCCAGCAGTTCCCATGGACAGGGGAACTATGGCTACACCTTC
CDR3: CASSSHGQGNYGYTF

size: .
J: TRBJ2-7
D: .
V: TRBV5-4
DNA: TGTGCCAGCAGCTTGGGTAGTCGGGGTGTTATCGAGCAGTACTTC
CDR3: CASSLGSRGVIEQYF

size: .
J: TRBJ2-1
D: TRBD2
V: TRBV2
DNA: TGTGCCAGCAGTGAAGGCAACCTAGCGGGGTCCTACAATGAGCAGTTCTTC
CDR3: CASSEGNLAGSYNEQFF

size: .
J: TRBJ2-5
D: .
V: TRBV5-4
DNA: TGTGCCAGCAGCTTGCAGGGGCAGGGAAAGACCCAGTACTTC
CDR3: CASSLQGQGKTQYF

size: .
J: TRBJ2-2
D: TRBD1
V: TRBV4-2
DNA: TGTGCCAGCAGCCAAGGGGACAGGGATTTCAAAGCGAACACCGGGGAGCTGTTTTTT
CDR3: CASSQGDRDFKANTGELFF

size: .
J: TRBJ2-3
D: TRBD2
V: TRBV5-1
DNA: TGCGCCAGCAGCTTGGGAGCGGGAGCCCTGTCTGATACGCAGTATTTT
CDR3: CASSLGAGALSDTQYF

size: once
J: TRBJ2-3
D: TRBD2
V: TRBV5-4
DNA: TGTGCCAGCAGCTGGGGACTAGCCTCAGATACGCAGTATTTT
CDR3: CASSWGLASDTQYF

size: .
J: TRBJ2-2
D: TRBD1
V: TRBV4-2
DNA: TGTGCCAGCAGCCCGCAAAGGATCGGGACAGGGATATCGGGGGAGCTGTTTTTT
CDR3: CASSPQRIGTGISGELFF

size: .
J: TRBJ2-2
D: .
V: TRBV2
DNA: TGTGCCAGCAGGCGCGGTCTAGCGACCGGGGAGCTGTTTTTT
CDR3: CASRRGLATGELFF

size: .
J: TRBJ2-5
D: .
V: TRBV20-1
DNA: TGCAGTGCTAGTAACCCAGGGGCCCAAGAGACCCAGTACTTC
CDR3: CSASNPGAQETQYF

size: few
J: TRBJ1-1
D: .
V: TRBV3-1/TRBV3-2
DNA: TGTGCCAGCAGCCTGGCAGGCATGAACACTGAAGCTTTCTTT
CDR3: CASSLAGMNTEAFF

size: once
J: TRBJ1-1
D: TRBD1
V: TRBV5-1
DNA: TGCGCCAGCAGCTTGCAGGGGGGGAACACTGAAGCTTTCTTT
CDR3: CASSLQGGNTEAFF

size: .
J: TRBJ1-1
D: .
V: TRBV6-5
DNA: TGTGCCGTTGGGGGGGGCACGAACACTGAAGCTTTCTTT
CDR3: CAVGGGTNTEAFF

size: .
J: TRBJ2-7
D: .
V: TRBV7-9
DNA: TGTGCCAGCAGCTTCCATTTCAGGGAATCCTACGAGCAGTACTTC
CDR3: CASSFHFRESYEQYF

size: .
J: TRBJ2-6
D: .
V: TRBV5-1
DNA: TGCGCCAGCAGCTTACAGTCGTCTGGGGCCAACGTCCTGACTTTC
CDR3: CASSLQSSGANVLTF

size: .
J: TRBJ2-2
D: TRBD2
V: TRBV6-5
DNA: TGTGCCAGCAGCTCAAGCGGGACGAACACCGGGGAGCTGTTTTTT
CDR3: CASSSSGTNTGELFF